This record covers a single T cell receptor beta chain. The antigen is not known. PCR employed 60 Vbeta and 13 Jbeta primers. Assay: immunoSEQ multiplex PCR; the TCRdb copy retains only in-frame clones and omits some. This repertoire shows roughly 90,000 clones, over 60% found once; its top ten account for about 4.6%. This record belongs to a study of cytomegalovirus exposure and HLA in healthy donors. Study-level information: Findings of an earlier analysis included 117 million unique TCR beta sequences from about 180 million T cells.

Study-level findings and limits: Presence/absence analyses took donor sequencing depth as roughly uniform. A later analysis associated 15,000 or so TCR beta sequences with HLA alleles at a 0.05 false discovery rate.

The CDR3 loop spans 16 amino acids. The J segment lost 0 bases and the V segment lost 4 bases, leaving 7 bases of the junction unmatched. Germline V lookup: CDR1 KGHSH, CDR2 LQKENI. The gene calls are TRBV18 and TRBJ2-7; TRBD1 agrees at 9 bases. The material sequenced was PBMCs. The receptor was derived from a woman aged 40 to 55 in good health and CMV-seropositive. The CDR3 loop is CASSLLGTGNSYEQYF. CDR3 DNA: TGTGCCAGCTCACTGTTAGGGACAGGGAACTCCTACGAGCAGTACTTC.